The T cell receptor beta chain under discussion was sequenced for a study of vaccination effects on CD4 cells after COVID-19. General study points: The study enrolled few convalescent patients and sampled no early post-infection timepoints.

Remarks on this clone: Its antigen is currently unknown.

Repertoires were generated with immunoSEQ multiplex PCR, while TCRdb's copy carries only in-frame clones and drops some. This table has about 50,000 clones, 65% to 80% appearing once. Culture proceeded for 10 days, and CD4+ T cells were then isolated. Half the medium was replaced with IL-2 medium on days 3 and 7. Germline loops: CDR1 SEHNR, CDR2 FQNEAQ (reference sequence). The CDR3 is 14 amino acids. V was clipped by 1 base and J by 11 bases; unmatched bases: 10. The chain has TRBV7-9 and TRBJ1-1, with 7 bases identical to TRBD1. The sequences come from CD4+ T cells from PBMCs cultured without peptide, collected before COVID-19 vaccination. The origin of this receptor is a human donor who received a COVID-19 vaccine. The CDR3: CASSLEGAKSRAFF. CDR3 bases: TGTGCCAGCAGCTTAGAGGGGGCAAAGAGTCGGGCTTTCTTT.